This T cell receptor (beta chain) was obtained from a study of T cell repertoires in cytomegalovirus infection (dated by TCRdb to 2018 to 2020). Study-wide context: Donor HLA type was relevant to the analysis, as public TCR beta signatures indicated carriage of CMV infection together with the matching HLA type. The research as a whole found: Carriers of CMV infection plus the relevant HLA type were discriminated by the cumulative frequency of public TCR beta family members in the study cohort and in an independent roughly 400-donor cohort. The ex vivo response was dominated by HLA-C-restricted CMV-specific TCR beta clonotypes, and the single most frequent clonotype in two of eight donors was supplied by these HLA-C-restricted clonotypes.

Trimming accounts for 6 bases at V and 7 bases at J, while the number of junction bases matched to no gene is 7. Via the germline V gene, CDR1 is SGHTA and CDR2 FQGNSA. The CDR3 holds 14 amino acids from the cysteine to the phenylalanine. Just CDR3 DNA is preserved here, 42 bases in frame from base 1. This clonotype was seen repeatedly, ten times or more. What antigen it recognizes has not been identified. Per-base qualities were not stored, and no clone one base away is much larger. Instrument used: Illumina HiSeq 1500. The public reads were quality trimmed at Q25 with fastp and then assembled into clones with MiXCR by TCRdb, keeping productive beta chains. Each CDR3 protein appears once, grouped with its most common genes and DNA. This sample holds approximately 250,000 distinct CDR3 sequences; over 8% were observed only once. Around 16% of the sample is in the top ten clones.

The rearrangement joined TRBV7-2 to TRBJ1-4; TRBD1 agrees with 8 junctional bases. The sequenced material came from PBMCs. This clonotype was sampled from a human donor in good health (CMV status not recorded). Some clones in this sample may be carry-over from other donors' samples. The CDR3 region has the sequence CASSSWTGSEKLFF. The sequenced DNA: TGTGCCAGCAGTTCGTGGACAGGGAGTGAAAAACTGTTTTTT.